The clone carrying this T cell receptor beta chain was counted only a few times. Its antigen is not known. Every donor was a healthy person donating bone marrow. This specimen belongs to a study of cytomegalovirus exposure and HLA in healthy donors. Study results and caveats: Productive status was seen about 90% or about 30% of the time for most TCR beta V segments in an earlier analysis. Under in vitro conditions, three CMV-associated chains were confirmed as specific for CMV antigens.

PCR primers comprised 60 Vbeta and 13 Jbeta primers. This table comes from immunoSEQ multiplex PCR, and its TCRdb copy is limited to in-frame clones, with some not included. The sample comprises about 110,000 clones, roughly four fifths of which are singletons, and 1% to 1.5% rests with the top ten. The CDR3 is 15 residues long. Germline lookup yields CDR1 MGHDK and CDR2 SYGVNS. The V gene end was trimmed by 2 bases and the J gene end by 4 bases; junction bases not matched to a gene: 4. The sequence came from a woman aged 25 to 39 in good health and CMV-seronegative. V is TRBV25-1 and J is TRBJ2-1; 8 bases are shared with TRBD1. The sample consisted of PBMCs. The CDR3 loop is CASSETGGNYNEQFF. DNA of the CDR3: TGTGCCAGCAGTGAAACAGGGGGAAATTACAATGAGCAGTTCTTC.